Listed below are T cell receptor beta chains from one sample, sequenced in a study of CD8+CD57+ T cells in acquired aplastic anemia. A single record per CDR3 protein comes from TCRdb applying MiXCR to the reads. The sample includes 270,000 or so distinct CDR3 sequences, 82% seen only once; the top ten take 40% to 55%. The sample taken for sequencing was sorted CD4+, CD8+, or CD8+CD57+ T cells (not recorded which) from PBMCs. The receptors come from a human donor with aplastic anemia. The CDR3 runs from the conserved cysteine through the conserved F or W. The D gene is left open where the match is weak.

D	V	J	DNA	CDR3
.	TRBV7-2	TRBJ1-2	TGTGCCAGCAGCTTAGAGGGGTTTGGCTACACCTTC	CASSLEGFGYTF
TRBD1	TRBV13	TRBJ2-2	TGTGCCAGCAGCTCATCACAGGGGGCTGTCACCGGGGAGCTGTTTTTT	CASSSSQGAVTGELFF
.	TRBV7-3	TRBJ2-5	TGTGCCACCAGCAGGGAGAGGGACGGGCTCGTATATGACTTC	CATSRERDGLVYDF
.	TRBV9	TRBJ2-5	TGTGCCAGCAGCTCAGCCGACGGGACAAACGAGCACCAGTACTTC	CASSSADGTNEHQYF
.	TRBV7-7	TRBJ2-3	TGTGCTAGCAGCGAAGCGGGCGGTACGGTTAAGCAGTATTTT	CASSEAGGTVKQYF
TRBD2	TRBV20-1	TRBJ2-7	TGCAGTGCCGTCCCTAGCGGATTTTACGAGCAGTACTTC	CSAVPSGFYEQYF
TRBD1	TRBV7-8	TRBJ1-2	TGTGCCAGCAGCTTTGGTCCAGACGGGACAGCCCATACCTTC	CASSFGPDGTAHTF
.	TRBV9	TRBJ2-3	TGTGCCAGCAGCGCCGGGGCCAGAGGGGTAGGTACGCAGTATTTT	CASSAGARGVGTQYF
.	TRBV6-5	TRBJ1-1	TGTGCCAGCAAGGAGCGGGCGGGGCGAGGTGAAGCTTTCTTT	CASKERAGRGEAFF
.	TRBV7-9	TRBJ2-3	TGTGCCAGCAGTGTAGGGGGGCAGGGCAGTGGTAAGCAGTATTTT	CASSVGGQGSGKQYF
TRBD2	TRBV9	TRBJ2-3	TGTGCCAGCAGCGTAGGACTAGCGGACACAACGCCGTATTTT	CASSVGLADTTPYF
.	TRBV9	TRBJ2-3	TGTGCCAGCAGTTACGGACGAGAAGCTCCGTACTCGCAGTATTTT	CASSYGREAPYSQYF
TRBD2	TRBV9	TRBJ2-1	TGTGCCAGCAGCCCCGGGACTAGCGGATACAATGAGCAGCAGTTCTTC	CASSPGTSGYNEQQFF
.	TRBV5-8	TRBJ1-1	TGTGCCAGCAGCTTTGCTAACTATCCCCTGGTGAACACTGAAGCTTTCTTT	CASSFANYPLVNTEAFF